The 17 T cell receptor beta chains below all came from one sample that was sequenced in a study of identical twins. TCRdb passed the 5' RACE reads through MiXCR, listing each CDR3 protein once. Of 1.5 million to 2 million distinct CDR3 sequences detected, around 33% appear once; the ten largest clones hold about 0.25%. Material: cord blood. These receptors came from a newborn girl in good health.

This clonotype has just a few counts. The chain uses TRBV28 and TRBJ2-7; D not resolved. The length of the CDR3 is 13 residues. The germline V gene encodes CDR1 MDHEN and CDR2 SYDVKM. V was trimmed by 5 bases and J by 6 bases, leaving 14 bases between them. The CDR3 nucleotides are TGTGCCAGCAGTCGTCCCCCGATCCGCGAGCAGTACTTC. Translation: CASSRPPIREQYF.

The chain has TRBV7-9 and TRBJ2-5, with D possibly being TRBD1 or TRBD2 (5 bases each). Trimming shortened V by 2 bases and J by 11 bases, and 18 bases separated the two germline ends. From germline, CDR1 is SEHNR and CDR2 FQNEAQ (reference sequence). The CDR3 contains 14 residues. CDR3 protein: CASSLRGSANEQYF. In DNA, the CDR3 is TGTGCCAGCAGCTTAAGGGGTAGCGCCAATGAGCAGTACTTC.

The V call is TRBV20-1, the J call TRBJ2-3, with 10 bases that match TRBD2. V dropped 3 bases and J dropped 3; count of bases not matched to a gene: 3. CDR1 and CDR2 from the germline V gene are DFQATT and SNEGSKA (reference sequence). The CDR3 has 14 residues. This chain's CDR3 is CSARGLARTDTQYF. The DNA of the CDR3 is TGCAGTGCTAGGGGACTAGCGAGGACAGATACGCAGTATTTT.

The chain joins TRBV5-1 to TRBJ2-5; D unclear. CDR1 and CDR2 from the germline V gene are SGHRS and YFSETQ. CDR3 length: 15 residues. Trimming stripped 1 base from V and 11 bases from J, with 21 bases between. The CDR3 protein is CASSLLSVRLNEQYF. CDR3 in DNA: TGCGCCAGCAGCTTGTTATCGGTCAGGTTGAATGAGCAGTACTTC.

This clonotype was seen a handful of times. The V and J genes are TRBV5-1 and TRBJ1-1, with TRBD1 matching over 8 bases. Trimming at V came to 6 bases and at J to 1 base, leaving 5 bases not matched to a gene. CDR1 SGHRS and CDR2 YFSETQ come from the germline V gene. There are 14 residues in the CDR3. CDR3: CASTRQGTNTEAFF. CDR3 DNA: TGCGCCAGCACGAGACAGGGGACGAACACTGAAGCTTTCTTT.

This clonotype was seen more than once but under ten times. V is TRBV29-1 and J is TRBJ2-2, with D perhaps matching TRBD1 (5 bases). V lost 4 bases and J 5 bases, leaving 5 bases between the germline ends. Germline-derived CDR1 and CDR2 are SQVTM and ANQGSEA. The CDR3 sequence is 11 residues long. CDR3 in amino acids: CSVGTTGELFF. CDR3 in DNA: TGCAGCGTTGGGACAACCGGGGAGCTGTTTTTT.

This clonotype has more than one count but fewer than ten. The chain is built from TRBV20-1 and TRBJ2-7; a weak D match, TRBD1 (5 bases). CDR1 is DFQATT, CDR2 SNEGSKA, per germline (reference sequence). The V gene lost 3 bases and the J gene lost 3 bases, with 12 bases spanning the gap. The CDR3 covers 13 residues. The chain's CDR3 is CSASQGLNYEQYF. The CDR3, as DNA: TGCAGTGCTAGCCAGGGTTTAAACTACGAGCAGTACTTC.

The chain links TRBV6-1 to TRBJ1-2, with TRBD1 identical over 8 bases. V was pared by 0 bases and J by 2 bases, with 2 bases of the junction left unmatched. Looked up from germline, CDR1 is MNHNS and CDR2 is SASEGT. This CDR3 has 15 amino acids. CDR3 coding DNA: TGTGCCAGCAGTGAAGCCCACAGGGGGAACTATGGCTACACCTTC. It codes for CASSEAHRGNYGYTF.

In its sample, this clonotype was seen a few times. CDR3 DNA sequence: TGTGCCAGCAGCCCCCCGATCCCCTACGAGCAGTACTTC. It is translated as CASSPPIPYEQYF. The chain joins TRBV3-1 to TRBJ2-7; D remains unclear. This CDR3 is 13 amino acids long. Trimming shortened V by 4 bases and J by 2 bases, and 9 bases separated the two germline ends. The germline gives CDR1 LGHDT, CDR2 YNNKEL (reference sequence).

Points on this clonotype: An end of the junction differs from the germline gene, which may be a read error. The V gene is TRBV24-1, the J gene TRBJ2-3; the D gene is possibly TRBD1 (6 bases). This CDR3 is built from 16 residues. Germline loops: CDR1 KGHDR, CDR2 SFDVKD. CDR3 nucleotide sequence: TGTGCCACCAGCGATTCCGTGGGGGCTAGCACAGATACGCAGTATTTT. Translation: CATSDSVGASTDTQYF.

This clonotype was observed a few times. The chain links TRBV20-1 to TRBJ2-3; 11 bases are shared with TRBD2. CDR3 size: 15 residues. The germline V gene encodes CDR1 DFQATT and CDR2 SNEGSKA (reference sequence). Trimming took 3 bases from V and 6 from J; bases not matched to a gene: 8. The CDR3 bases are TGCAGTGCTAGCGGGACTAGCGGACTCACGGATACGCAGTATTTT. Encoded protein: CSASGTSGLTDTQYF.

This clonotype was picked up a small number of times. V and J are TRBV10-3 and TRBJ1-6, with D possibly TRBD1 on 6 matching bases. Trimming took 3 bases from V and 5 from J, leaving 17 bases between them. The CDR3 extends over 17 amino acids. Germline CDR1 ENHRY, CDR2 SYGVKD. DNA of the CDR3: TGTGCCATCAGTGACCCTTTTGAGGGGGTTCATAATTCACCCCTCCACTTT. Protein product: CAISDPFEGVHNSPLHF.

This clonotype was detected a few times. This chain links TRBV27 with TRBJ2-7; D remains ambiguous. V lost 2 bases and J 3 bases, leaving 14 bases between the germline ends. Germline V gene lookup returns CDR1 MNHEY and CDR2 SMNVEV (reference sequence). CDR3 size: 15 residues. The CDR3 spells CASSLGHGSIYEQYF. The CDR3 bases are TGTGCCAGCAGTTTAGGGCACGGGTCGATCTACGAGCAGTACTTC.

A few counts support this clonotype. V gene TRBV20-1 combines with J gene TRBJ2-1; 7 bases agree with TRBD2. Trimming took 3 bases from V and 0 from J; bases not matched to a gene: 14. The CDR3 has 18 residues. Germline-derived CDR1 and CDR2 are DFQATT and SNEGSKA (reference sequence). CDR3 coding DNA: TGCAGTGCTAGTGATCTAGAAGGGGAGGGCTCCTCCTACAATGAGCAGTTCTTC. It translates to CSASDLEGEGSSYNEQFF.

This clonotype has just a few counts. V gene TRBV3-1 combines with J gene TRBJ1-1; TRBD1 matches at 7 bases. The germline CDR1 and CDR2 sequences are LGHDT and YNNKEL (reference sequence). V dropped 2 bases and J dropped 8; count of bases not matched to a gene: 5. The length of the CDR3 is 13 residues. CDR3 nucleotide sequence: TGTGCCAGCAGCCAACCGACAGGGCCGGAAGCTTTCTTT. The encoded protein is CASSQPTGPEAFF.

The CDR3 protein is CASSLAGISSSYNEQFF. CDR3 DNA: TGTGCCAGCAGCCTAGCTGGAATTTCGAGCTCCTACAATGAGCAGTTCTTC. The chain is built from TRBV4-2 and TRBJ2-1; D not resolved. This CDR3 is 17 amino acids long. The V end lost 4 bases, the J end lost 0 bases, and 16 bases lay between the germline ends. The germline V gene has CDR1 LGHNA and CDR2 YNFKEQ.

To note about this clonotype: The junction differs from germline at one of its ends, possibly a read error. This chain connects TRBV5-1 to TRBJ2-1; the match to TRBD2 covers 9 bases. CDR3 size: 15 residues. Germline CDR1 reads SGHRS; CDR2 reads YFSETQ. CDR3 in amino acids: CASSLLGGGANERFF. DNA for the CDR3: TGCGCCAGCAGCTTGTTGGGCGGGGGGGCCAATGAGCGGTTCTTC. The full variable domain, in which reference TRBV5-1 and TRBJ2-1 provide the parts outside the CDR3, is KAGVTQTPRYLIKTRGQQVTLSCSPISGHRSVSWYQQTPGQGLQFLFEYFSETQRNKGNFPGRFSGRQFSNSRSEMNVSTLELGDSALYLCASSLLGGGANERFFGPGTRLTVL.